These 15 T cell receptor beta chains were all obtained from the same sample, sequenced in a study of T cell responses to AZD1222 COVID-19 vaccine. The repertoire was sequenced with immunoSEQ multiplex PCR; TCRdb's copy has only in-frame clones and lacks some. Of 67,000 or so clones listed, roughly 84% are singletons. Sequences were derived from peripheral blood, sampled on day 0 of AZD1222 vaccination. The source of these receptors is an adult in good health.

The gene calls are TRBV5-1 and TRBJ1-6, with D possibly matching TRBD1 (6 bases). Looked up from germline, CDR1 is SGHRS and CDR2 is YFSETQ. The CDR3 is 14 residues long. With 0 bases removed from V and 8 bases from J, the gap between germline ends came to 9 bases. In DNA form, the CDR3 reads TGCGCCAGCAGCTTGGAGGGGGATTATTCACCCCTCCACTTT. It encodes CASSLEGDYSPLHF.

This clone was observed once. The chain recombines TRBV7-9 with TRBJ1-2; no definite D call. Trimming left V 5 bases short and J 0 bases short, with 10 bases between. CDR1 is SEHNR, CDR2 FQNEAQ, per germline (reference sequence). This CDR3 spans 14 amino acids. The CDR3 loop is CASSADRTNYGYTF. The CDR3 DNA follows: TGTGCCAGCAGCGCGGACCGAACTAACTATGGCTACACCTTC.

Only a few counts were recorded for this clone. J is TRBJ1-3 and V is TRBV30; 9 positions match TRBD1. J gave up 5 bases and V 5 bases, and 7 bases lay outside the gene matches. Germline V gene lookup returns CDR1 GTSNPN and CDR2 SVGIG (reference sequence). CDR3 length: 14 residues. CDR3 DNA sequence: TGTGCCTGGGACAGGGGGGAAGGACGAAACACCATATATTTT. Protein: CAWDRGEGRNTIYF.

The CDR3 DNA follows: TGTGCCAGCAGTATCACTAGCGGGGACTACAATGAGCAGTTCTTC. This translates into CASSITSGDYNEQFF. The chain has TRBV6-5 and TRBJ2-1; 10 bases align to TRBD2. The V and J ends lost 5 bases and 3 bases, in that order; junction bases with no gene match: 4. CDR1 is MNHEY, CDR2 SVGAGI, per germline. The CDR3 is 15 residues long.

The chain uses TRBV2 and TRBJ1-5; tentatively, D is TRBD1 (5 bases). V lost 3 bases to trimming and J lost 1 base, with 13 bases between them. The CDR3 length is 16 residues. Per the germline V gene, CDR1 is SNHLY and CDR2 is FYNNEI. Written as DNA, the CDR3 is TGTGCCAGCAGTGACCCCGCGGGGCTGAGCAATCAGCCCCAGCATTTT. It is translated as CASSDPAGLSNQPQHF.

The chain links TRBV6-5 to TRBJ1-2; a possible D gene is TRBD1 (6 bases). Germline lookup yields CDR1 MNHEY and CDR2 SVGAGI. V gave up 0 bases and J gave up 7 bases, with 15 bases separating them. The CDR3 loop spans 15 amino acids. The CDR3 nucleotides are TGTGCCAGCAGTTACTCTTCCAGGGGTAGTCCTGGCTACACCTTC. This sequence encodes CASSYSSRGSPGYTF.

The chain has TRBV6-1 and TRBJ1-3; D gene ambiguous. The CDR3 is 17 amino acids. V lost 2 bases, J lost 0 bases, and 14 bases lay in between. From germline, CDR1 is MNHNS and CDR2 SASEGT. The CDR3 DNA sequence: TGTGCCAGCAGTGAACGGCAAGGTATAGCCTCTGGAAACACCATATATTTT. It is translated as CASSERQGIASGNTIYF.

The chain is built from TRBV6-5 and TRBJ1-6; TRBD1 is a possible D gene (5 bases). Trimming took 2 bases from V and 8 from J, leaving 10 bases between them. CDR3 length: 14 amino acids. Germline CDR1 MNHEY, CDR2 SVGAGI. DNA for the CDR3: TGTGCCAGCAGTTACCGACAGCGCTATTCACCCCTCCACTTT. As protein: CASSYRQRYSPLHF.

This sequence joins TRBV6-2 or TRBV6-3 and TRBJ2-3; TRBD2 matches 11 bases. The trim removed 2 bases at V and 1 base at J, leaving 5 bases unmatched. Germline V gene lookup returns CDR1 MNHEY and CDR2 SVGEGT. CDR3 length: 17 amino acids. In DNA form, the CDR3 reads TGTGCCAGCAGTTACCCTTCACTAGCGGGGGGCACAGATACGCAGTATTTT. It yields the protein CASSYPSLAGGTDTQYF.

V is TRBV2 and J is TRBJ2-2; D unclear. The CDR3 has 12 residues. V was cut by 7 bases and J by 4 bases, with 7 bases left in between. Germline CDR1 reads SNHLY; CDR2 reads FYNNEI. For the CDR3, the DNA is TGTGCCAGCATTGGGTCCACCGGGGAGCTGTTTTTT. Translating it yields CASIGSTGELFF.

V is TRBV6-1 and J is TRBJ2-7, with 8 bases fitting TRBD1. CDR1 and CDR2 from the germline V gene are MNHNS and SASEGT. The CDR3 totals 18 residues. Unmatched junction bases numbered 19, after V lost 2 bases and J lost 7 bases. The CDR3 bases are TGTGCCAGCAGTGAACATCCCATAACAGGGGGAGGATATGAAGAGCAGTACTTC. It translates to CASSEHPITGGGYEEQYF.

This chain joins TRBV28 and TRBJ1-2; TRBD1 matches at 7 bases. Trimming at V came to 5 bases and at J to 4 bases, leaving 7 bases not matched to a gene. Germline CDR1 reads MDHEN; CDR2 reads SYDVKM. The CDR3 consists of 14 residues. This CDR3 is CASSPTDRVYGYTF. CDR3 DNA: TGTGCCAGCAGTCCAACCGACAGGGTCTATGGCTACACCTTC.

The CDR3 protein is CASSIQGRGTEAFF. CDR3 bases: TGTGCCAGTAGTATACAGGGGCGCGGCACTGAAGCTTTCTTT. The V and J genes are TRBV19 and TRBJ1-1, with D tentatively TRBD1 (6 bases). Trimming removed 2 bases from V and 4 bases from J, with 11 bases in between. This CDR3 has 14 residues. Germline V gives CDR1 LNHDA, CDR2 SQIVND (reference sequence).

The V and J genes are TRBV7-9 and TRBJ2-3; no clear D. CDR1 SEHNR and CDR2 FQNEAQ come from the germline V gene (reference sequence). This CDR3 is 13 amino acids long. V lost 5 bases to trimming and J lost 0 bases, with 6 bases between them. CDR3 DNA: TGTGCCAGCAGCCAACAGAGCACAGATACGCAGTATTTT. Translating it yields CASSQQSTDTQYF.

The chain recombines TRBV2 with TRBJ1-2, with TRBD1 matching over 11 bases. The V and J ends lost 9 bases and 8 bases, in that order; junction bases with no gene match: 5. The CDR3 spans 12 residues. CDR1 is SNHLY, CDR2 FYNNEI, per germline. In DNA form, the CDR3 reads TGTGCCAGAGGACAGGGGGCTCGGGGCTACACCTTC. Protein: CARGQGARGYTF.